A selection of T cell receptor beta chains follows, all from one sample in a study of T cell responses to AZD1222 COVID-19 vaccine. Profiled with immunoSEQ multiplex PCR; TCRdb holds only in-frame clones, not every one. The profile shows fewer than 50,000 clones, over 60% of them singletons. This specimen consisted of peripheral blood, obtained on day 0 of AZD1222 vaccination. All receptors derive from an adult in good health. Both conserved end residues are trimmed from each CDR3. Fields, in order: J gene, clone size, D gene, V gene, CDR3 protein. The D gene is left open where the match is weak. Clone size is shown for a subset of rows, as once, few, many or a class of expanded clone.

j_call: TRBJ1-2; clone_size: .; d_call: .; v_call: TRBV10-3; cdr3_aa: ANHAGGAENYGYT
j_call: TRBJ1-6; clone_size: few; d_call: TRBD1; v_call: TRBV5-6; cdr3_aa: ASSPGTGDDNSPLH
j_call: TRBJ1-1; clone_size: .; d_call: .; v_call: TRBV24-1; cdr3_aa: ATSGGKGNTEAF
j_call: TRBJ2-7; clone_size: .; d_call: .; v_call: TRBV14; cdr3_aa: ASSQDHEQY
j_call: TRBJ2-2; clone_size: .; d_call: TRBD2; v_call: TRBV5-4; cdr3_aa: ASSPRERGHTGELF
j_call: TRBJ2-3; clone_size: once; d_call: .; v_call: TRBV5-1; cdr3_aa: ASSEDPSVAQY
j_call: TRBJ1-2; clone_size: .; d_call: .; v_call: TRBV24-1; cdr3_aa: ATSDSARDYGYT
j_call: TRBJ2-5; clone_size: .; d_call: .; v_call: TRBV28; cdr3_aa: ASSLSLGGGETQY
j_call: TRBJ2-2; clone_size: .; d_call: .; v_call: TRBV19; cdr3_aa: ASSMYKSTGELF
j_call: TRBJ1-6; clone_size: .; d_call: .; v_call: TRBV14; cdr3_aa: ASSFSEFSPLH
j_call: TRBJ1-2; clone_size: .; d_call: .; v_call: TRBV6-6; cdr3_aa: ASSPGLYGYT
j_call: TRBJ2-6; clone_size: .; d_call: TRBD2; v_call: TRBV6-2/TRBV6-3; cdr3_aa: ASSLGLAVSRIVLT
j_call: TRBJ1-3; clone_size: .; d_call: .; v_call: TRBV5-8; cdr3_aa: ASSFWGGGSGTYTIY
j_call: TRBJ2-7; clone_size: .; d_call: .; v_call: TRBV4-3; cdr3_aa: ASSQGAWGYEQY
j_call: TRBJ1-5; clone_size: .; d_call: .; v_call: TRBV7-8; cdr3_aa: ASSLGQNQPQH
j_call: TRBJ1-6; clone_size: .; d_call: .; v_call: TRBV3-1/TRBV3-2; cdr3_aa: ASSVPGGPLH
j_call: TRBJ2-1; clone_size: .; d_call: TRBD1; v_call: TRBV11-2; cdr3_aa: ASSLDWDRHNEQF
j_call: TRBJ1-5; clone_size: few; d_call: .; v_call: TRBV6-2/TRBV6-3; cdr3_aa: ASSNGRPQH
j_call: TRBJ1-2; clone_size: .; d_call: .; v_call: TRBV7-9; cdr3_aa: ASSLGQSLSGYT
j_call: TRBJ2-3; clone_size: .; d_call: TRBD2; v_call: TRBV5-5; cdr3_aa: ASSSGLAGVRLSTDTQY
j_call: TRBJ2-5; clone_size: .; d_call: TRBD2; v_call: TRBV5-4; cdr3_aa: ASSLFGSGVETQY
j_call: TRBJ2-7; clone_size: .; d_call: .; v_call: TRBV29-1; cdr3_aa: SVVLTQGGEQY
j_call: TRBJ1-2; clone_size: .; d_call: .; v_call: TRBV6-5; cdr3_aa: ASSSIEGYGYT
j_call: TRBJ1-2; clone_size: .; d_call: .; v_call: TRBV12-3/TRBV12-4; cdr3_aa: ASSFEGTGYT
j_call: TRBJ2-7; clone_size: .; d_call: .; v_call: TRBV10-3; cdr3_aa: AIKRTEIHEQY
j_call: TRBJ2-3; clone_size: few; d_call: TRBD2; v_call: TRBV5-1; cdr3_aa: ASSLGGFRQSTDTQY
j_call: TRBJ2-1; clone_size: .; d_call: TRBD2; v_call: TRBV11-3; cdr3_aa: ASSSGLAGDNEQF
j_call: TRBJ1-1; clone_size: .; d_call: .; v_call: TRBV19; cdr3_aa: ASSTQVNTEAF
j_call: TRBJ2-7; clone_size: .; d_call: .; v_call: TRBV7-8; cdr3_aa: ASSFYTDEQY
j_call: TRBJ1-5; clone_size: .; d_call: TRBD1; v_call: TRBV4-2; cdr3_aa: ASSPGTGVLGNQPQH
j_call: TRBJ2-3; clone_size: .; d_call: .; v_call: TRBV5-1; cdr3_aa: ASKWRSTDTQY
j_call: TRBJ2-1; clone_size: .; d_call: .; v_call: TRBV7-8; cdr3_aa: ASSLVVDNEQF
j_call: TRBJ2-7; clone_size: .; d_call: TRBD1; v_call: TRBV5-1; cdr3_aa: ASSTGTAYEQY
j_call: TRBJ1-2; clone_size: few; d_call: TRBD1; v_call: TRBV13; cdr3_aa: ASSLGQGVLYGYT
j_call: TRBJ2-3; clone_size: once; d_call: .; v_call: TRBV18; cdr3_aa: ASSPTSTDTQY
j_call: TRBJ1-2; clone_size: .; d_call: .; v_call: TRBV6-2/TRBV6-3; cdr3_aa: ASSFKFSVTGYT
j_call: TRBJ1-2; clone_size: .; d_call: .; v_call: TRBV28; cdr3_aa: ASSAPRHGYT
j_call: TRBJ1-2; clone_size: .; d_call: .; v_call: TRBV6-1; cdr3_aa: ASSEGSRVLYYGYT
j_call: TRBJ1-4; clone_size: .; d_call: TRBD1; v_call: TRBV15; cdr3_aa: ATSRDRAQANEKLF
j_call: TRBJ2-5; clone_size: .; d_call: .; v_call: TRBV30; cdr3_aa: AWSVGGRGAQY
j_call: TRBJ2-7; clone_size: .; d_call: TRBD1; v_call: TRBV12-3/TRBV12-4; cdr3_aa: ASSPGQVTY
j_call: TRBJ2-1; clone_size: once; d_call: TRBD2; v_call: TRBV7-6; cdr3_aa: ASSLGTSGGLNEQF
j_call: TRBJ1-4; clone_size: .; d_call: .; v_call: TRBV6-6; cdr3_aa: ASSYSFAEKLF
j_call: TRBJ1-1; clone_size: .; d_call: .; v_call: TRBV7-2; cdr3_aa: ASSFLAEAF
j_call: TRBJ1-1; clone_size: .; d_call: .; v_call: TRBV7-9; cdr3_aa: ASSLGGLGTEAF
j_call: TRBJ2-2; clone_size: few; d_call: TRBD2; v_call: TRBV10-3; cdr3_aa: AIGRDEVTSGTGELF
j_call: TRBJ2-2; clone_size: .; d_call: .; v_call: TRBV5-1; cdr3_aa: ASSLDRQTGELF
j_call: TRBJ1-5; clone_size: .; d_call: .; v_call: TRBV11-3; cdr3_aa: ARSRAGPRHSSQPQH
j_call: TRBJ2-1; clone_size: .; d_call: .; v_call: TRBV29-1; cdr3_aa: SVDRQGGNEQF
j_call: TRBJ2-1; clone_size: .; d_call: TRBD1; v_call: TRBV18; cdr3_aa: ASSPPTGGNEQF
j_call: TRBJ1-2; clone_size: .; d_call: .; v_call: TRBV5-4; cdr3_aa: ASSSENRNYGYT
j_call: TRBJ1-4; clone_size: once; d_call: TRBD1; v_call: TRBV28; cdr3_aa: ASSHNRGLVEKLF
j_call: TRBJ1-5; clone_size: .; d_call: .; v_call: TRBV6-6; cdr3_aa: ASTLGDQPQH
j_call: TRBJ2-6; clone_size: .; d_call: .; v_call: TRBV6-5; cdr3_aa: ASSYLAEPGANVLT
j_call: TRBJ1-1; clone_size: .; d_call: .; v_call: TRBV12-3/TRBV12-4; cdr3_aa: ASSLSETEAF